The rows below give T cell receptor beta chains drawn from one sample of a study of shared clonotypes between healthy human individuals. Produced via immunoSEQ multiplex PCR; TCRdb's table is partial and in-frame only. The data contain around 1.5 million clones, nearly 99% of them singletons. Sequencing was carried out using naive CD4+ T cells sorted from blood. These TCRs come from a man aged 25-40 years in good health. The CDR3 runs from the conserved cysteine through the conserved F or W. The D gene is left open where the match is weak. For some rows the clone size is stated as once, few or many, or as a class when expanded; others skip it.

v_call	j_call	clone_size	d_call	cdr3_aa	cdr3_nt
TRBV19	TRBJ2-1	NA	NA	CASSMGDSLFYNEQFF	TGTGCCAGTAGTATGGGGGACTCCCTATTCTACAATGAGCAGTTCTTC
TRBV27	TRBJ1-1	NA	NA	CASRYLRSTEAFF	TGTGCCAGCAGGTATCTCAGGAGCACTGAAGCTTTCTTT
TRBV7-9	TRBJ2-5	NA	NA	CASSFRQETQYF	TGTGCCAGCAGCTTTCGCCAAGAGACCCAGTACTTC
TRBV18	TRBJ2-1	NA	TRBD1	CASSPGQGYNEQFF	TGTGCCAGCTCACCCGGACAGGGTTACAATGAGCAGTTCTTC
TRBV5-5	TRBJ2-1	NA	TRBD2	CASSRSHSGRAHNEQFF	TGTGCCAGCAGCCGCTCCCATAGCGGGAGGGCCCACAATGAGCAGTTCTTC
TRBV9	TRBJ1-4	NA	NA	CASSVGQLNEKLFF	TGTGCCAGCAGCGTAGGGCAGCTTAATGAAAAACTGTTTTTT
TRBV19	TRBJ1-5	NA	NA	CASRTMTGGSNQPQHF	TGTGCCAGTAGAACGATGACAGGTGGTAGCAATCAGCCCCAGCATTTT
TRBV6-6	TRBJ1-2	NA	NA	CASSSISYGYTF	TGTGCCAGCAGTTCTATATCCTATGGCTACACCTTC
TRBV5-1	TRBJ2-7	NA	TRBD2	CASSHGLADIYEQYF	TGCGCCAGCAGTCATGGACTAGCGGATATCTACGAGCAGTACTTC
TRBV6-1	TRBJ1-2	NA	NA	CASSEGARQNYGYTF	TGTGCCAGCAGTGAAGGGGCCCGGCAAAACTATGGCTACACCTTC
TRBV9	TRBJ1-2	NA	TRBD1	CASKRTGYFDYGYTF	TGTGCCAGCAAAAGGACAGGGTATTTCGACTATGGCTACACCTTC
TRBV6-4	TRBJ2-7	once	TRBD1	CARHTRTGSYEQYF	TGTGCCAGACACACGAGGACAGGCTCCTACGAGCAGTACTTC
TRBV5-1	TRBJ2-3	NA	TRBD2	CASSTLAGDSTDTQYF	TGCGCCAGCAGCACCTTAGCGGGAGATAGCACAGATACGCAGTATTTT
TRBV11-3	TRBJ2-1	once	NA	CASSLNQVLYNEQFF	TGTGCCAGCAGCTTAAATCAGGTTCTCTACAATGAGCAGTTCTTC
TRBV5-4	TRBJ2-5	NA	NA	CASSPSWGLSGLETQYF	TGTGCCAGCAGCCCAAGCTGGGGGCTAAGCGGGTTGGAGACCCAGTACTTC
TRBV19	TRBJ2-7	NA	TRBD1	CASSMRTGSNYEQYF	TGTGCCAGTAGTATGCGGACAGGGTCAAACTACGAGCAGTACTTC
TRBV19	TRBJ2-3	NA	NA	CASTRQGTADTQYF	TGTGCCAGTACTCGGCAGGGGACCGCAGATACGCAGTATTTT
TRBV6-5	TRBJ2-7	NA	NA	CASSPRGSSYEQYF	TGTGCCAGCAGTCCCCGGGGGTCCTCCTACGAGCAGTACTTC
TRBV7-2	TRBJ2-3	NA	NA	CASSLARGAPDTQYF	TGTGCCAGCAGCTTAGCCCGCGGGGCTCCCGATACGCAGTATTTT